The sequence of this T cell receptor beta chain was determined in a study of T cell responses to AZD1222 COVID-19 vaccine. Broader study findings: Targeting of unmutated variant regions was reportedly seen in nearly half of spike-specific TCRs. CD4 TCRs covered the whole spike, strongest at regions 160-218 and 743-854. Two AZD1222 administrations were followed by greater Spike-specific TCR breadth and depth. Females made up more of the donors, who were largely white British, and clonal diversity may have come out too low.

Sequencing was performed with immunoSEQ multiplex PCR; in TCRdb, only in-frame clones are kept and a portion is missing. The sample records tens of thousands of clones, roughly 90% being singletons. This clone was counted between two and nine times. No antigen is known for it. Germline V lookup: CDR1 SGHTA, CDR2 FQGNSA. The CDR3 spans 15 residues. The V end lost 7 bases, the J end lost 5 bases, and 17 bases lay between the germline ends. The specimen comprised peripheral blood, sampled 28 days after the second AZD1222 dose. J is TRBJ2-2 and V is TRBV7-2; D possibly corresponds to TRBD2 (5 bases). The sequence was collected from an adult who received the AZD1222 COVID-19 vaccine. This CDR3 reads CASNDVPPGTGELFF. The CDR3 DNA reads as TGTGCCAGCAACGATGTTCCACCGGGGACCGGGGAGCTGTTTTTT.